This T cell receptor beta chain was found in a study of OX40 agonist ivuxolimab in advanced cancers. Study-level background: Ivuxolimab was a fully human IgG2 agonistic monoclonal antibody targeting the costimulatory receptor OX40 (CD134). Of the approximately 50 dose-escalation patients, hepatocellular carcinoma was present in about 20, melanoma in some 15, renal cell carcinoma in 9 and head and neck cancer in 9. Partial responses were achieved by three dose-escalation patients, of whom one had hepatocellular carcinoma and two had cutaneous melanoma. Patients were allowed to have had prior anti-PD-1, anti-PD-L1 or anti-CTLA-4 therapy, and 40% of the dose-escalation patients had been treated with checkpoint inhibitors. Intravenous ivuxolimab was administered to patients every 2 weeks at six dose levels: 0.01, 0.1, 0.3, 1.5, 3 and 10 mg/kg. The point of sequencing TCRbeta in the periphery was to test whether ivuxolimab changed TCR sequence diversity and drove clonal T-cell expansion. The dose-escalation cohort was roughly 80% male with a mean age of about 54 years, ranging from roughly 23 to 80. The monotherapy dose-escalation portion (N of about 52 patients) of the phase I ivuxolimab trial is reported in the paper. Beyond this particular receptor, the publication reports: Low levels of normalized T-cell clonal expansion were also seen in some nonresponding patients. The antigen specificity of the clonally expanded peripheral T cells was not determined. In the 0.1-3.0 mg/kg groups, partial responders had among the lowest normalized peripheral clonal expansion, particularly in CD8+ T cells. After ivuxolimab, expanded clones were on average more numerous among CD8+ T cells than among CD4+ T cells. Clonal expansion of both CD4+ and CD8+ blood T cells was observed from baseline to week 6 at doses 0.1 to 3.0 mg/kg.

Patients with autoimmune disease history or receiving systemic immunosuppression were excluded from the trial. Peripheral blood for TCR sequencing was collected from all dose cohorts at baseline, on cycle 4 day 1, and on cycle 7 day 1. The samples were drawn from a first-in-human, open-label, multicenter phase I dose-escalation trial of ivuxolimab. Adults with locally advanced or metastatic melanoma, renal cell, hepatocellular, or head and neck squamous cell carcinoma were enrolled in the trial. Before TCR sequencing, CD4+ T cells and CD8+ T cells were sorted from peripheral blood as separate populations. Notes on this clone: Its recognized antigen is unknown. Base quality data are lacking; no much larger clone is found one base away. The sample has other DNA sequences that encode this CDR3 too.

Deletion took 6 bases off V and 4 bases off J, with a span of 15 bases between the germline ends. From its cysteine to its phenylalanine, the CDR3 spans 14 amino acids. The entry retains the CDR3 DNA only, 42 bases that are in frame from base 1. Via the germline V gene (reference sequence), CDR1 is MNHNY and CDR2 SVGAGI. To sequence the TCRbeta CDR3 region, genomic DNA was isolated from the sorted cells. The immunoSEQ Assay was used for sequencing of TCRbeta CDR3 regions. TCRdb took over this immuneACCESS table, retaining in-frame rearrangements with V and J assigned. Such tables are incomplete; in checked studies, under half of the missing clones stem from an unresolved V gene, and the remainder is unexplained. This sample holds roughly 61,000 clones; over 80% were observed only once. The ten largest clones capture 1.9% of the sample.

The clonotype comes from an adult with an advanced solid tumor such as melanoma, head and neck, liver or kidney cancer. This specimen was CD4+ or CD8+ T cells sorted from blood, taken in a trial of the OX40 agonist ivuxolimab. This receptor chain uses TRBV6-6 and TRBJ1-1, with the identity of the D gene unclear. The nucleotide sequence reads as follows: TGTGCCAGCAGCTATCGCGACCCGGCCACTGAAGCTTTCTTT. Its protein product is CASSYRDPATEAFF.